This entry concerns a single TCR beta chain. This sample was taken from a study of immune evolution from preneoplasia to lung adenocarcinoma. The CDR3 totals 17 residues. Germline CDR1 LNHDA, CDR2 SQIVND (reference sequence). V was shortened by 2 bases and J by 8 bases, with 19 bases between the two germline ends. Profiling relied on immunoSEQ multiplex PCR, and the TCRdb table lists in-frame clones only, not all of them. The sample holds roughly 8,100 clones, under 75% seen once. The rearrangement uses TRBV19 and TRBJ1-6; perhaps TRBD1 as D (5 bases). The source of this sequence is a donor at least 70 years old with lung adenocarcinoma. Some clones in this sample may be carry-over from other donors' samples. The sample consisted of FFPE atypical adenomatous hyperplasia tissue from the lung. The sample's subset: atypical adenomatous hyperplasia (AAH), lung preneoplasia. The CDR3: CASSIPGRGHGDSPLHF. The CDR3, as DNA: TGTGCCAGTAGTATACCGGGACGGGGTCATGGGGATTCACCCCTCCACTTT.